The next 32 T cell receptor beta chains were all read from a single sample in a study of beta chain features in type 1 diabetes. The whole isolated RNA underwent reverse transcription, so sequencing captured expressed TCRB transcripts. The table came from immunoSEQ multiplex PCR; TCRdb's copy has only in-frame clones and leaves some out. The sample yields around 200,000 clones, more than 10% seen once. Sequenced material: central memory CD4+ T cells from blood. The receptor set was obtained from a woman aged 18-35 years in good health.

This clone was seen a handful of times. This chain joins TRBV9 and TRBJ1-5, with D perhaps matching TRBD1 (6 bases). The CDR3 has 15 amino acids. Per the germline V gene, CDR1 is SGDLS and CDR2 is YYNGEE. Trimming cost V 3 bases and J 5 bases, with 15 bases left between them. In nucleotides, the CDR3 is TGTGCCAGCAGCGGCCCGGGGGGCCCCGATCAGCCCCAGCATTTT. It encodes CASSGPGGPDQPQHF.

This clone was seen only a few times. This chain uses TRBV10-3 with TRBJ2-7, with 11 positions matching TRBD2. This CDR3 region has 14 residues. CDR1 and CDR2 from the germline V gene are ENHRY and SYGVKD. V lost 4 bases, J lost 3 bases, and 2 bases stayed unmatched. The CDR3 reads CAISVTSGNYEQYF. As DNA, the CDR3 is TGTGCCATCAGTGTGACTAGCGGGAACTACGAGCAGTACTTC.

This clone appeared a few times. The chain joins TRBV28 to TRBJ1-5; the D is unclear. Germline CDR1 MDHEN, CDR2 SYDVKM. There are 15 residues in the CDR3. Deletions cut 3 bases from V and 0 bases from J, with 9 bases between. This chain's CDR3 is CASSLAGYSNQPQHF. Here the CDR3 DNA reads TGTGCCAGCAGTTTGGCGGGTTATAGCAATCAGCCCCAGCATTTT. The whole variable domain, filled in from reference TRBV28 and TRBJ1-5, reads DVKVTQSSRYLVKRTGEKVFLECVQDMDHENMFWYRQDPGLGLRLIYFSYDVKMKEKGDIPEGYSVSREKKERFSLILESASTNQTSMYLCASSLAGYSNQPQHFGDGTRLSIL.

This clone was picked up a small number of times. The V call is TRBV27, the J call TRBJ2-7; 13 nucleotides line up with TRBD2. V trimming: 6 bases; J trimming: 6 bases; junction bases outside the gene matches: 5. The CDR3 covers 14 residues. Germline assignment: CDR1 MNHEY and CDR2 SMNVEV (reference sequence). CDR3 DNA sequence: TGTGCCAGCAGGGCGGGACTAGCGGGAACCGAGCAGTACTTC. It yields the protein CASRAGLAGTEQYF.

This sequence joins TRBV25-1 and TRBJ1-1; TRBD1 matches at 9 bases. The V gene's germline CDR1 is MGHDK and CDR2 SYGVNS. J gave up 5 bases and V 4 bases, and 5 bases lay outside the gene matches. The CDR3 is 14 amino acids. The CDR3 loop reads CASSGGQGWTEAFF. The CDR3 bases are TGTGCCAGCAGTGGGGGACAGGGATGGACTGAAGCTTTCTTT.

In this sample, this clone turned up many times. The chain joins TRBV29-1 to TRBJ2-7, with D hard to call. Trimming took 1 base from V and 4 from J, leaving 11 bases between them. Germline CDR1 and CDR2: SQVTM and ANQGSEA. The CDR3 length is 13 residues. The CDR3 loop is CSVEGRIGYEQYF. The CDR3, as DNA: TGCAGCGTTGAAGGGCGGATCGGTTACGAGCAGTACTTC.

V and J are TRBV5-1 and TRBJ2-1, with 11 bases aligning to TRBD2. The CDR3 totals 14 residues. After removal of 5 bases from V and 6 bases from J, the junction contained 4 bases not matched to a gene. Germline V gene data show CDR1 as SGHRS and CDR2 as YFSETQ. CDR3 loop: CASSTSGSTNEQFF. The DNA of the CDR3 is TGCGCCAGCAGTACTAGCGGGAGTACCAATGAGCAGTTCTTC.

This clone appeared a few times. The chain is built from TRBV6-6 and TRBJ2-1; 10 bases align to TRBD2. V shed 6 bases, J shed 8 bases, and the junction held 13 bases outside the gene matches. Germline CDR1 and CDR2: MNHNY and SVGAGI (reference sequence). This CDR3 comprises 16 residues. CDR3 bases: TGTGCCAGCAGGACCCTTCTAGCGGGGGCGGGCGATGAGCAGTTCTTC. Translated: CASRTLLAGAGDEQFF.

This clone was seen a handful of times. The chain's CDR3 is CASSFGGHTEAFF. CDR3 nucleotide sequence: TGCGCCAGCAGCTTCGGGGGGCACACTGAAGCTTTCTTT. This chain uses TRBV5-1 with TRBJ1-1; D might be TRBD1 (6 bases). Deletions cut 2 bases from V and 3 bases from J, with 8 bases between. From germline, CDR1 is SGHRS and CDR2 YFSETQ. The CDR3 has 13 residues.

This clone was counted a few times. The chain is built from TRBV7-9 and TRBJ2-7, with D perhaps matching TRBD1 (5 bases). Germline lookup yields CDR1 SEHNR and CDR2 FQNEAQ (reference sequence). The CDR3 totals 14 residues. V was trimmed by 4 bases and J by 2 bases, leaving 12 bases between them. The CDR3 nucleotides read TGTGCCAGCAGCTGGGCCCAGGGCCCCTACGAGCAGTACTTC. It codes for CASSWAQGPYEQYF. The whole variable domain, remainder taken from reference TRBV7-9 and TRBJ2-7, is DTGVSQNPRHKITKRGQNVTFRCDPISEHNRLYWYRQTLGQGPEFLTYFQNEAQLEKSRLLSDRFSAERPKGSFSTLEIQRTEQGDSAMYLCASSWAQGPYEQYFGPGTRLTVT.

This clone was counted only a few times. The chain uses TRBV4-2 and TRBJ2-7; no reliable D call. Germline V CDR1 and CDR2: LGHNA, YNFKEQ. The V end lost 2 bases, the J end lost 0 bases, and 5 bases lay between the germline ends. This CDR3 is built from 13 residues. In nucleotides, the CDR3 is TGTGCCAGCAGCCAACGGAGCTCCTACGAGCAGTACTTC. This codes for CASSQRSSYEQYF.

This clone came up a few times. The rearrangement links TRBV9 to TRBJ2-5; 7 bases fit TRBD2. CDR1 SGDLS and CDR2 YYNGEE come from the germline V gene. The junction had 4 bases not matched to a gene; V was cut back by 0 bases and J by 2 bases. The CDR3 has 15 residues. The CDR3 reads CASSVGFGGQETQYF. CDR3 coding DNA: TGTGCCAGCAGCGTAGGATTCGGGGGGCAAGAGACCCAGTACTTC.

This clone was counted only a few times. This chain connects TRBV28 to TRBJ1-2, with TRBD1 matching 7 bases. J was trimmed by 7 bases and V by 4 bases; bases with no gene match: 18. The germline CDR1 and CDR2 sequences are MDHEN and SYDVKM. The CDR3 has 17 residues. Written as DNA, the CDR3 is TGTGCCAGCAGTTCTGTGGACAGGCGAGGGTCAAGCAGTGGCTACACCTTC. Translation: CASSSVDRRGSSSGYTF.

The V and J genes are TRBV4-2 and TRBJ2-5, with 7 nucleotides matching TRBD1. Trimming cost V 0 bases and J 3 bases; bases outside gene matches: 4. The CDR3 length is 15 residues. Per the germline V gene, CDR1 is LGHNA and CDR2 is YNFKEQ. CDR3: CASSQDLGTEETQYF. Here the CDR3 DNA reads TGTGCCAGCAGCCAAGATCTTGGGACAGAAGAGACCCAGTACTTC.

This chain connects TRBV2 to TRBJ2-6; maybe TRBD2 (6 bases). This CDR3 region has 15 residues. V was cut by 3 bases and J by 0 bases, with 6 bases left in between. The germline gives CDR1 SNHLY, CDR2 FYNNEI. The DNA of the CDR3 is TGTGCCAGCAGTGAGGGGGGCTCTGGGGCCAACGTCCTGACTTTC. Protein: CASSEGGSGANVLTF.

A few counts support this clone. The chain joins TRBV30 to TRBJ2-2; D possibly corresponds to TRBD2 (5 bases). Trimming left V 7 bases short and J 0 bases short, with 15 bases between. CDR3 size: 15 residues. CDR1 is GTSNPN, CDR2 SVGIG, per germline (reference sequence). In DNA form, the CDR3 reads TGTGCCTCCAAAAGGACTGCTTCGAACACCGGGGAGCTGTTTTTT. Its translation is CASKRTASNTGELFF.

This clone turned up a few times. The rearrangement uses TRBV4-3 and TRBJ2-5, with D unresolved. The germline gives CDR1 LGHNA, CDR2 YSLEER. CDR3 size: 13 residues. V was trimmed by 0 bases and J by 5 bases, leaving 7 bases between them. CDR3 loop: CASSQETYETQYF. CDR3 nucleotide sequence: TGCGCCAGCAGCCAAGAAACTTATGAGACCCAGTACTTC.

DNA of the CDR3: TGCAGCGTTGAGGTTCGGGTTAGCCCGTCAGATACGCAGTATTTT. Translating gives CSVEVRVSPSDTQYF. The rearrangement uses TRBV29-1 and TRBJ2-3; D gene uncertain. The CDR3 has 15 amino acids. Germline assignment: CDR1 SQVTM and CDR2 ANQGSEA. Trimming left V 3 bases short and J 4 bases short, with 17 bases between.

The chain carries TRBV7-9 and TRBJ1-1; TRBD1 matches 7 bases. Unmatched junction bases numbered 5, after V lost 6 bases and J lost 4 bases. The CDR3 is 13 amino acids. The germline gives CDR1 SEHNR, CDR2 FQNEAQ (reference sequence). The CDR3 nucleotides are TGTGCCAGCAGTATTTCAGGGGGCACTGAAGCTTTCTTT. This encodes CASSISGGTEAFF.

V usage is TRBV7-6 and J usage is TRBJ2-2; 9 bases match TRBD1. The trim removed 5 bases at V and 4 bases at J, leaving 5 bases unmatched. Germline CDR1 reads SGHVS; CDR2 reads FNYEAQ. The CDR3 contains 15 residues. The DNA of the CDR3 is TGTGCCAGCAGCCCTCGGACAGGGGCCACCGGGGAGCTGTTTTTT. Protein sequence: CASSPRTGATGELFF.

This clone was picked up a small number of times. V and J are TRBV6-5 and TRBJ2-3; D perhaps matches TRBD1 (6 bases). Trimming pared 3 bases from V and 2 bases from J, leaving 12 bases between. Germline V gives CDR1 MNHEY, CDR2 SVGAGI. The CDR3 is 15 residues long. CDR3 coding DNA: TGTGCCAGCAGTTATGGGGGCGCGAACACAGATACGCAGTATTTT. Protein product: CASSYGGANTDTQYF.

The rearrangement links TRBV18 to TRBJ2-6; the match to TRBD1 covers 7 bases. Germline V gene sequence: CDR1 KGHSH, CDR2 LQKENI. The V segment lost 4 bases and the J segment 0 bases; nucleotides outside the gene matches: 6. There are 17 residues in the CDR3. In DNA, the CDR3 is TGTGCCAGCTCACGGGACAGCCAAGTCTCTGGGGCCAACGTCCTGACTTTC. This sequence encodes CASSRDSQVSGANVLTF.

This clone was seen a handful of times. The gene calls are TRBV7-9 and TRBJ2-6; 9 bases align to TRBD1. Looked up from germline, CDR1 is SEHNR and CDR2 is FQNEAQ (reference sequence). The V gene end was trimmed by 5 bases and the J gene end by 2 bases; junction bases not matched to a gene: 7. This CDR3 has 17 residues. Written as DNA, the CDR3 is TGTGCCAGCAGCGGGGACAGGGCTTATCCTGGGGCCAACGTCCTGACTTTC. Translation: CASSGDRAYPGANVLTF.

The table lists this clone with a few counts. The CDR3 nucleotides read TGTGCCAGCAGTGCTCAGAACTATGGCTACACCTTC. It specifies CASSAQNYGYTF. The V gene is TRBV27, the J gene TRBJ1-2, with D unclear. The CDR3 is made up of 12 amino acids. Germline loops: CDR1 MNHEY, CDR2 SMNVEV (reference sequence). V lost 5 bases, J lost 2 bases, and 6 bases lay in between.

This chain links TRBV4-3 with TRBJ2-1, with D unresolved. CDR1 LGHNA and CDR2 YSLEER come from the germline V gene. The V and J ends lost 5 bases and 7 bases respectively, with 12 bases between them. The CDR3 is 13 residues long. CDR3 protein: CASSSTERNEQFF. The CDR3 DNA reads TGCGCCAGCAGCTCGACGGAGAGAAATGAGCAGTTCTTC.

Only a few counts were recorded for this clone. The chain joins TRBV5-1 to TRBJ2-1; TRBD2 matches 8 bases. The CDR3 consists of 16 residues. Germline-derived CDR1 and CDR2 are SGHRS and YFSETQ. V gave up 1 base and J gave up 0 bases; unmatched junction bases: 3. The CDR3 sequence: CASSLTSGPSYNEQFF. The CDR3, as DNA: TGCGCCAGCAGCTTGACTAGCGGCCCCTCCTACAATGAGCAGTTCTTC.

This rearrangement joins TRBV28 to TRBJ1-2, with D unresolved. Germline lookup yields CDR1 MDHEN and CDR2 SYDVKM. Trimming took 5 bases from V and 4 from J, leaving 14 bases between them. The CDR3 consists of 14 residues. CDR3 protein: CASSLQALGYGYTF. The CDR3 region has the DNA TGTGCCAGCAGTCTTCAGGCGCTTGGCTATGGCTACACCTTC.

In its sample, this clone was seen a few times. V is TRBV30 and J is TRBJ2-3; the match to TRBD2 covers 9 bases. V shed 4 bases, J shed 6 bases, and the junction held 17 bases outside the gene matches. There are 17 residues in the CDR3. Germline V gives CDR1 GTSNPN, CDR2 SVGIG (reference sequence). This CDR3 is CAWNGLGGAGGRDTQYF. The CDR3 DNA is TGTGCCTGGAATGGACTCGGAGGGGCGGGAGGGCGTGATACGCAGTATTTT.

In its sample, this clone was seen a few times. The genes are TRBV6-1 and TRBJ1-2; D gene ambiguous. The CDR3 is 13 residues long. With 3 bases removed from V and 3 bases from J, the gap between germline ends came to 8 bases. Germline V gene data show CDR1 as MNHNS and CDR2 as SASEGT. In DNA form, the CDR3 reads TGTGCCAGCAGTGAGGCGGGATACTATGGCTACACCTTC. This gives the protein CASSEAGYYGYTF.

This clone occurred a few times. The CDR3 DNA is TGTGCCAGCACTGGGAACGGGATAGTCACCGGGGAGCTGTTTTTT. Translation gives CASTGNGIVTGELFF. The chain employs TRBV2 and TRBJ2-2; D perhaps matches TRBD2 (5 bases). Deletions cut 7 bases from V and 4 bases from J, with 16 bases between. Germline CDR1 is SNHLY and CDR2 is FYNNEI. The CDR3 runs to 15 residues.

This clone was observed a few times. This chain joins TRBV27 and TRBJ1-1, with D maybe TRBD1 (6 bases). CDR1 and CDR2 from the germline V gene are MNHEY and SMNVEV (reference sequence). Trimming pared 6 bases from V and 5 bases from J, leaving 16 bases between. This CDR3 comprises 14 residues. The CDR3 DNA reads TGTGCCAGCAGCCCTCTTAACAGGGTAACTGAAGCTTTCTTT. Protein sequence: CASSPLNRVTEAFF.

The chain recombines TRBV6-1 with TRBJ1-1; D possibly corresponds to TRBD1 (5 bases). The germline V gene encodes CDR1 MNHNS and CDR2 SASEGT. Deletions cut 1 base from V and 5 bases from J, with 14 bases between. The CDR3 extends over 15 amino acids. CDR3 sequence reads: CASSEEVRVGTEAFF. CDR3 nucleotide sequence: TGTGCCAGCAGTGAAGAGGTCAGGGTGGGGACTGAAGCTTTCTTT.